This entry lists 27 T cell receptor beta chains sequenced from one sample in a study of blood T cell repertoires in COVID-19. The method was immunoSEQ multiplex PCR; TCRdb's version includes in-frame clones alone and lacks a portion of them. The sample consists of about 310,000 clones, approximately 81% of them appearing once. Sample: PBMCs or T cells enriched from blood (not recorded which). The receptors originated from a woman aged 25 to 45 who had been exposed to COVID-19.

Turning to this clone: One junction end does not reproduce the germline sequence, and a read error may be involved. This chain links TRBV2 with TRBJ1-1, with D uncertain. Per germline, CDR1 SNHLY and CDR2 FYNNEI. CDR3 length equals 13 residues. CDR3 bases: TGTGCCAGCAGAGGCACGGAGAACGCTGAAGCTTTCTTT. Translation: CASRGTENAEAFF.

The gene calls are TRBV9 and TRBJ1-2, with D maybe TRBD1 (6 bases). Trimming cost V 0 bases and J 6 bases, with 12 bases left between them. The CDR3 covers 14 residues. The germline V gene encodes CDR1 SGDLS and CDR2 YYNGEE. CDR3: CASSVAAGADGYTF. The DNA of the CDR3 is TGTGCCAGCAGCGTAGCGGCGGGGGCCGATGGCTACACCTTC.

The chain has TRBV30 and TRBJ1-4; 7 nucleotides align to TRBD1. The trim removed 2 bases at V and 2 bases at J, leaving 5 bases unmatched. Germline values: CDR1 GTSNPN, CDR2 SVGIG (reference sequence). The CDR3 has 15 residues. The CDR3 DNA is TGTGCCTGGAGTCGTAAACAGGGGACTAATGAAAAACTGTTTTTT. Translated, it gives CAWSRKQGTNEKLFF.

The V and J genes are TRBV28 and TRBJ1-2; D is undetermined. Trimming pared 2 bases from V and 5 bases from J, leaving 6 bases between. Germline-derived CDR1 and CDR2 are MDHEN and SYDVKM. The CDR3 is 12 residues long. CDR3 coding DNA: TGTGCCAGCAGTTTAACGCAGTATGGCTACACCTTC. Amino acids: CASSLTQYGYTF.

The V gene is TRBV30, the J gene TRBJ1-3, with D possibly being TRBD1 (5 bases). Germline loops: CDR1 GTSNPN, CDR2 SVGIG (reference sequence). CDR3 length: 12 residues. V lost 0 bases, J lost 10 bases, and 10 bases lay in between. The CDR3 protein is CAWSVQARTIYF. CDR3 DNA: TGTGCCTGGAGTGTACAGGCAAGAACCATATATTTT. The whole variable domain, remainder taken from reference TRBV30 and TRBJ1-3, is SQTIHQWPATLVQPVGSPLSLECTVEGTSNPNLYWYRQAAGRGLQLLFYSVGIGQISSEVPQNLSASRPQDRQFILSSKKLLLSDSGFYLCAWSVQARTIYFGEGSWLTVV.

The rearrangement uses TRBV30 and TRBJ1-5, with TRBD1 identical over 9 bases. CDR1 is GTSNPN and CDR2 is SVGIG in the germline V gene (reference sequence). The CDR3 totals 16 residues. V lost 2 bases to trimming and J lost 9 bases; unmatched junction nucleotides: 14. As DNA, the CDR3 is TGTGCCTGGAGTACCCCGGGACAGGGAAGGATCGGGCCCCAGCATTTT. This codes for CAWSTPGQGRIGPQHF.

V is TRBV12-3 or TRBV12-4 and J is TRBJ1-2, with 7 positions matching TRBD1. CDR3 length: 13 residues. Trimming removed 5 bases from V and 8 bases from J; junction bases left unmatched: 8. CDR3 residues: CASSPGGSNGYTF. CDR3 in DNA: TGTGCCAGCAGTCCAGGGGGATCGAACGGCTACACCTTC.

The V and J genes are TRBV19 and TRBJ2-1; 7 positions agree with TRBD2. The germline V gene encodes CDR1 LNHDA and CDR2 SQIVND (reference sequence). There are 14 residues in the CDR3. The V gene end was trimmed by 7 bases and the J gene end by 7 bases; junction bases not matched to a gene: 10. DNA of the CDR3: TGTGCCAGTAATCCTAGCGGAGGGGTAAATGAGCAGTTCTTC. Residues: CASNPSGGVNEQFF.

This chain links TRBV10-3 with TRBJ2-7; D is possibly TRBD2 (7 bases). The germline V gene encodes CDR1 ENHRY and CDR2 SYGVKD. V was cut by 2 bases and J by 2 bases, with 10 bases left in between. The CDR3 covers 14 residues. This CDR3 is CAISEGGATYEQYF. The CDR3 bases are TGTGCCATCAGTGAGGGGGGGGCAACCTACGAGCAGTACTTC.

The chain couples TRBV7-3 to TRBJ2-3; 7 bases match TRBD2. Germline loops: CDR1 SGHTA, CDR2 FQGTGA. This CDR3 contains 18 residues. J gave up 1 base and V 5 bases, and 15 bases lay outside the gene matches. The CDR3 DNA reads TGTGCCAGCAGCCTAGTGGGTGGGGCTAGCGGTCGCACAGATACGCAGTATTTT. Its protein is CASSLVGGASGRTDTQYF.

This clone was found once. The rearrangement links TRBV15 to TRBJ1-2; D gene unclear. This CDR3 spans 16 amino acids. The V end lost 1 base, the J end lost 4 bases, and 16 bases lay between the germline ends. Germline V CDR1 and CDR2: LNHNV, YYDKDF (reference sequence). This CDR3 is CATSRARTDGGYGYTF. The CDR3 DNA reads TGTGCCACCAGCAGAGCAAGAACGGATGGAGGCTATGGCTACACCTTC.

The gene calls are TRBV5-5 and TRBJ1-1, with a possible D match to TRBD1 (6 bases). Germline CDR1 SGHKS, CDR2 YYEKEE (reference sequence). V lost 0 bases and J lost 7, with 13 bases in between. This CDR3 has 14 amino acids. The CDR3 nucleotides are TGTGCCAGCAGCTTGGGAACAGGGACCTATGAAGCTTTCTTT. This translates into CASSLGTGTYEAFF.

The DNA for the CDR3 is TGTGCCATCAGTGGAAATAGCGGGAGGGCCGGAGAGACCCAGTACTTC. Amino acids: CAISGNSGRAGETQYF. The chain employs TRBV10-3 and TRBJ2-5; 11 bases are a match to TRBD2. Trimming cost V 4 bases and J 4 bases; bases outside gene matches: 8. In germline, CDR1 is ENHRY, CDR2 SYGVKD. This CDR3 comprises 16 residues.

V gene TRBV7-6 combines with J gene TRBJ2-5, with TRBD2 identical over 11 bases. The CDR3 length is 14 residues. CDR1 and CDR2 (germline): SGHVS, FNYEAQ. With 4 bases clipped from V and 3 bases from J, the junction kept 1 base outside the gene matches. The CDR3 is CASSWGLAEETQYF. In DNA form, the CDR3 reads TGTGCCAGCAGCTGGGGACTAGCGGAAGAGACCCAGTACTTC. Variable domain in full (rest from reference TRBV7-6 and TRBJ2-5): GAGVSQSPRYKVTKRGQDVALRCDPISGHVSLYWYRQALGQGPEFLTYFNYEAQQDKSGLPNDRFSAERPEGSISTLTIQRTEQRDSAMYRCASSWGLAEETQYFGPGTRLLVL.

This sequence joins TRBV19 and TRBJ1-5, with a tentative D call TRBD1 (6 bases). This CDR3 has 13 residues. The V gene's germline CDR1 is LNHDA and CDR2 SQIVND (reference sequence). The V end was cut by 8 bases, the J end by 4 bases, with 12 bases between. The CDR3 DNA reads TGTGCCAGTTCCGCAGGGGTTAATCAGCCCCAGCATTTT. Protein sequence: CASSAGVNQPQHF.

The chain carries TRBV7-2 and TRBJ2-7; tentatively, D is TRBD1 (6 bases). Trimming removed 3 bases from V and 7 bases from J, with 13 bases in between. Germline V gene sequence: CDR1 SGHTA, CDR2 FQGNSA. This CDR3 comprises 13 residues. The CDR3 protein is CASSFMGAGEQYF. The CDR3 region has the DNA TGTGCCAGCAGCTTTATGGGGGCCGGGGAGCAGTACTTC.

Turning to this clone: Additional DNA sequences in this sample encode the identical CDR3. This chain links TRBV5-1 with TRBJ1-1; TRBD1 aligns across 7 bases. The CDR3 length is 14 residues. Germline CDR1 SGHRS, CDR2 YFSETQ. Trimming at V came to 2 bases and at J to 1 base, leaving 2 bases not matched to a gene. CDR3 in amino acids: CASSLGDRNTEAFF. In nucleotides, the CDR3 is TGCGCCAGCAGCTTAGGGGACAGGAACACTGAAGCTTTCTTT. The entire variable domain, with the rest obtained from reference TRBV5-1 and TRBJ1-1, is as follows: KAGVTQTPRYLIKTRGQQVTLSCSPISGHRSVSWYQQTPGQGLQFLFEYFSETQRNKGNFPGRFSGRQFSNSRSEMNVSTLELGDSALYLCASSLGDRNTEAFFGQGTRLTVV.

This sequence joins TRBV27 and TRBJ1-5; D is ambiguous. The V gene lost 6 bases and the J gene lost 0 bases, with 6 bases spanning the gap. Germline V gene lookup returns CDR1 MNHEY and CDR2 SMNVEV (reference sequence). The CDR3 is made up of 13 amino acids. The CDR3 here is CASRSYSNQPQHF. In nucleotides, the CDR3 is TGTGCCAGCAGGAGCTATAGCAATCAGCCCCAGCATTTT.

V and J are TRBV24-1 and TRBJ1-5; D unresolved. V dropped 0 bases and J dropped 7 bases, with 9 bases sitting between them. Germline V gene data show CDR1 as KGHDR and CDR2 as SFDVKD. The CDR3 has 14 amino acids. CDR3: CATSDLQATQPQHF. The CDR3 DNA reads as TGTGCCACCAGTGATTTGCAGGCTACCCAGCCCCAGCATTTT.

The rearrangement joins TRBV7-6 to TRBJ2-1; the match to TRBD2 covers 8 bases. CDR1 and CDR2 from the germline V gene are SGHVS and FNYEAQ. CDR3 length: 13 amino acids. V dropped 5 bases and J dropped 7; count of bases not matched to a gene: 4. The chain's CDR3 is CASSSAGGNEQFF. The CDR3 nucleotides read TGTGCCAGCAGCAGCGCGGGGGGTAATGAGCAGTTCTTC.

In this sample, this clone turned up many times. The chain employs TRBV7-3 and TRBJ1-1; tentative D call: TRBD1 (6 bases). V was shortened by 5 bases and J by 1 base, with 11 bases between the two germline ends. This CDR3 has 14 residues. Germline values: CDR1 SGHTA, CDR2 FQGTGA. This CDR3 reads CASSPGHQNTEAFF. DNA for the CDR3: TGTGCCAGCAGCCCGGGACATCAGAACACTGAAGCTTTCTTT.

The chain has TRBV6-5 and TRBJ2-5, with D perhaps matching TRBD2 (6 bases). CDR3 length: 16 amino acids. Trimming stripped 4 bases from V and 5 bases from J, with 20 bases between. CDR1 MNHEY and CDR2 SVGAGI come from the germline V gene. Written as DNA, the CDR3 is TGTGCCAGCAGTTTCAACGCGGGGCAAAATGGGGAGACCCAGTACTTC. Translation: CASSFNAGQNGETQYF.

This sequence joins TRBV1 and TRBJ2-3; the table's D call, TRBD2, has no DNA check behind it. TRBV1 is tagged as a pseudogene. This CDR3 is built from 15 residues. CDR3 sequence reads: CTSSRLAGDTDTQYF. The CDR3 bases are TGCACCAGCAGCCGACTAGCGGGGGACACAGATACGCAGTATTTT.

Concerning this clone: This specimen includes other DNA sequences encoding the same CDR3. V gene TRBV6-5 combines with J gene TRBJ1-1; D uncertain. Germline values: CDR1 MNHEY, CDR2 SVGAGI. V was pared by 0 bases and J by 1 base, with 3 bases between. The CDR3 loop spans 13 amino acids. CDR3 region: CASSYSANTEAFF. The CDR3 DNA reads TGTGCCAGCAGTTACTCGGCGAACACTGAAGCTTTCTTT.

This chain connects TRBV5-4 to TRBJ2-1; 10 positions agree with TRBD2. Germline lookup yields CDR1 SGHNT and CDR2 YYREEE (reference sequence). With 0 bases clipped from V and 6 bases from J, the junction kept 3 bases outside the gene matches. This CDR3 is 15 amino acids long. The CDR3 is CASSLGGLAANEQFF. The CDR3 coding sequence is TGTGCCAGCAGCTTGGGAGGACTAGCGGCCAATGAGCAGTTCTTC. The complete variable domain, with remaining parts taken from reference TRBV5-4 and TRBJ2-1, reads ETGVTQSPTHLIKTRGQQVTLRCSSQSGHNTVSWYQQALGQGPQFIFQYYREEENGRGNFPPRFSGLQFPNYSSELNVNALELDDSALYLCASSLGGLAANEQFFGPGTRLTVL.

This chain connects TRBV7-3 to TRBJ2-5; possibly TRBD1 for D (6 bases). Trimming pared 1 base from V and 5 bases from J, leaving 8 bases between. Germline V gene lookup returns CDR1 SGHTA and CDR2 FQGTGA. The CDR3 loop spans 13 amino acids. CDR3 coding DNA: TGTGCCAGCAGCTTAAGCCAGGGGGAGACCCAGTACTTC. As protein: CASSLSQGETQYF.

Only one count was recorded for this clone. The chain is built from TRBV3-1 (or the pseudogene TRBV3-2) and TRBJ2-7, with 8 bases that match TRBD2. Germline V gene sequence: CDR1 LGHDT, CDR2 YNNKEL (reference sequence). The CDR3 sequence is 17 residues long. V gave up 3 bases and J gave up 4 bases; unmatched junction bases: 14. The CDR3 region is CASSHNSQAGAKYEQYF. DNA for the CDR3: TGTGCCAGCAGCCATAATAGTCAAGCGGGGGCGAAGTACGAGCAGTACTTC.